This entry lists 17 T cell receptor beta chains sequenced from one sample in a study of CD8+ T cells in alopecia areata. Peripheral blood samples and lesional scalp punch biopsies were obtained from alopecia areata patients. Investigators isolated RNA and reverse transcribed it into cDNA to act as the sequencing template. Assay used: immunoSEQ multiplex PCR; TCRdb lists only in-frame clones, some missing. The sample lists approximately 6,700 clones; approximately 60% were seen once. The sample in question was skin, obtained at week 0. These receptors were obtained from a human donor with alopecia areata.

The rearrangement uses TRBV10-1 and TRBJ2-7; D remains unclear. The germline V and J ends were trimmed by 3 bases and 0 bases, with 6 bases remaining between them. This CDR3 is built from 13 residues. The V gene's germline CDR1 is WNHNN and CDR2 SYGVQD (reference sequence). In DNA, the CDR3 is TGCGCCAGCAGTGATCTAAGCTCCTACGAGCAGTACTTC. This encodes CASSDLSSYEQYF.

The gene calls are TRBV9 and TRBJ2-2; the D call may be TRBD1 or TRBD2 (5 bases each). With 1 base removed from V and 3 bases from J, the gap between germline ends came to 16 bases. CDR1 and CDR2 from the germline V gene are SGDLS and YYNGEE. The CDR3 spans 17 residues. Written as DNA, the CDR3 is TGTGCCAGCAGCGTATTAAGGCGAGGGACGGACACCGGGGAGCTGTTTTTT. This codes for CASSVLRRGTDTGELFF.

The gene calls are TRBV6-5 and TRBJ1-1; D may be TRBD1 (5 bases). Trimming shortened V by 7 bases and J by 1 base, and 16 bases separated the two germline ends. This CDR3 has 15 amino acids. Germline V gene lookup returns CDR1 MNHEY and CDR2 SVGAGI. The DNA of the CDR3 is TGTGCCAGCACCCCCGGGCGGGGGAGGAACACTGAAGCTTTCTTT. Residues: CASTPGRGRNTEAFF.

The CDR3 DNA follows: TGTGCCAGCAGCTGGGGACTTTACTACAATGAGCAGTTCTTC. Encoded protein: CASSWGLYYNEQFF. This sequence joins TRBV7-9 and TRBJ2-1; D is perhaps TRBD2 (6 bases). CDR1 SEHNR and CDR2 FQNEAQ come from the germline V gene (reference sequence). V was trimmed by 4 bases and J by 3 bases, leaving 10 bases between them. CDR3 length: 14 residues.

The rearrangement joins TRBV27 to TRBJ2-1, with D possibly being TRBD1 or TRBD2 (7 bases each). V lost 10 bases and J lost 7, with 17 bases in between. The CDR3 loop spans 13 amino acids. Per germline, CDR1 MNHEY and CDR2 SMNVEV (reference sequence). The CDR3, as DNA: TGTGCCACCATGGCTCAGGGGGGGAATGAGCAGTTCTTC. It codes for CATMAQGGNEQFF.

There are a few counts of this clone. This chain links TRBV7-2 with TRBJ2-3, with no clear D. The CDR3 totals 12 residues. CDR1 is SGHTA, CDR2 FQGNSA, per germline. Between the trimmed V and J ends, which lost 4 bases and 7 bases, there was a span of 9 bases. As DNA, the CDR3 is TGTGCCAGCAGCTGGGGTTTGAATACGCAGTATTTT. Amino acid sequence: CASSWGLNTQYF.

DNA for the CDR3: TGCGCCAGCAGCCACTCGGGACAGGGGGTAGGCGAGCAGTACTTC. Translation gives CASSHSGQGVGEQYF. This chain uses TRBV4-3 with TRBJ2-7; 11 nucleotides agree with TRBD1. The CDR3 extends over 15 amino acids. The V gene's germline CDR1 is LGHNA and CDR2 YSLEER. The trim removed 3 bases at V and 6 bases at J, leaving 7 bases unmatched.

The count of this clone is one. V usage is TRBV6-6 and J usage is TRBJ2-7; 9 positions match TRBD1. V gave up 6 bases and J gave up 4 bases; unmatched junction bases: 4. The CDR3 loop spans 13 amino acids. The germline gives CDR1 MNHNY, CDR2 SVGAGI (reference sequence). CDR3 protein: CASSPDRGYEQYF. The CDR3, as DNA: TGTGCCAGCAGCCCGGACAGGGGATACGAGCAGTACTTC.

V usage is TRBV4-1 and J usage is TRBJ2-1; D remains unclear. CDR1 is MGHRA and CDR2 is YSYEKL in the germline V gene. The CDR3 runs 16 residues. Trimming cost V 2 bases and J 9 bases, with 20 bases left between them. CDR3 nucleotides: TGCGCCAGCAGCCAATTAGACATAGTGGCCCACGGTGAGCAGTTCTTC. Amino acids: CASSQLDIVAHGEQFF.

The rearrangement uses TRBV28 and TRBJ1-1; 7 bases match TRBD1. Looked up from germline, CDR1 is MDHEN and CDR2 is SYDVKM. This CDR3 is 14 amino acids long. The V segment lost 5 bases and the J segment 1 base; nucleotides outside the gene matches: 4. The CDR3 is CASSTDRENTEAFF. The CDR3 coding sequence is TGTGCCAGCAGTACCGACAGGGAGAACACTGAAGCTTTCTTT.

This clone was counted a few times. Here the CDR3 omits its conserved ending phenylalanine or tryptophan, so a read error is the likely source. It is unclear where the CDR3 begins or ends on the DNA, so no DNA is shown, and the CDR3 is as TCRdb lists it. The chain links TRBV7-3 to TRBJ1-6; the table calls TRBD1, which could not be checked here. The germline gives CDR1 SGHTA, CDR2 FQGTGA. Both ends counted, the CDR3 spans 8 residues. CDR3 protein: CASSSQGY.

This clone was recorded a few times. The rearrangement uses TRBV30 and TRBJ2-7, with 7 bases lining up with TRBD1. The V segment lost 2 bases and the J segment 5 bases; nucleotides outside the gene matches: 9. Looked up from germline, CDR1 is GTSNPN and CDR2 is SVGIG (reference sequence). The CDR3 contains 14 residues. CDR3 DNA: TGTGCCTGGAGTTCCCACAGGGGATTTAACGAGCAGTACTTC. It translates to CAWSSHRGFNEQYF. Looking up the rest from reference TRBV30 and TRBJ2-7 gives the full variable domain: SQTIHQWPATLVQPVGSPLSLECTVEGTSNPNLYWYRQAAGRGLQLLFYSVGIGQISSEVPQNLSASRPQDRQFILSSKKLLLSDSGFYLCAWSSHRGFNEQYFGPGTRLTVT.

The chain uses TRBV2 and TRBJ1-4; no clear D. The CDR3 extends over 15 amino acids. V was trimmed by 9 bases and J by 8 bases, leaving 22 bases between them. Germline assignment: CDR1 SNHLY and CDR2 FYNNEI. The CDR3 sequence is CASQETRSDREKLFF. For the CDR3, the DNA is TGTGCCAGTCAAGAGACCCGATCGGATCGAGAAAAACTGTTTTTT. The variable domain in full, with the rest retrieved from reference TRBV2 and TRBJ1-4, is EPEVTQTPSHQVTQMGQEVILRCVPISNHLYFYWYRQILGQKVEFLVSFYNNEISEKSEIFDDQFSVERPDGSNFTLKIRSTKLEDSAMYFCASQETRSDREKLFFGSGTQLSVL.

This clone was observed a few times. A junction boundary mismatches the germline segment, possibly from a read error. This sequence joins TRBV5-1 and TRBJ2-7; 9 positions agree with TRBD1. CDR1 and CDR2 (germline): SGHRS, YFSETQ. The CDR3 has 16 residues. CDR3 nucleotides: TGTGCCAGCAGCGGTGACAGGGGGTTTACCTCCTACGAGCAGTACTTC. This encodes CASSGDRGFTSYEQYF. The variable domain in full, completed from reference TRBV5-1 and TRBJ2-7, reads KAGVTQTPRYLIKTRGQQVTLSCSPISGHRSVSWYQQTPGQGLQFLFEYFSETQRNKGNFPGRFSGRQFSNSRSEMNVSTLELGDSALYLCASSGDRGFTSYEQYFGPGTRLTVT.

The chain is built from TRBV27 and TRBJ2-6; D is unclear. Trimming cost V 5 bases and J 6 bases, with 20 bases left between them. The CDR3 runs 17 residues. Germline values: CDR1 MNHEY, CDR2 SMNVEV (reference sequence). This chain's CDR3 is CASSPSPHGLEANVLTF. The CDR3 bases are TGTGCCAGCAGTCCCTCGCCCCACGGGCTAGAGGCCAACGTCCTGACTTTC.

The chain combines TRBV2 with TRBJ2-7; D remains unclear. Germline V CDR1 and CDR2: SNHLY, FYNNEI. The CDR3 spans 11 residues. Between the trimmed V and J ends, which lost 6 bases and 2 bases, there was a span of 5 bases. The CDR3 nucleotides read TGTGCCAGCAGGCCAACCTACGAGCAGTACTTC. Its protein product is CASRPTYEQYF.

The genes are TRBV10-3 and TRBJ2-7, with 8 bases that match TRBD2. The CDR3 is 17 residues long. Losses at the gene ends were 0 bases for V and 6 bases for J; bases not matched to a gene: 13. Germline V gives CDR1 ENHRY, CDR2 SYGVKD. The CDR3, as DNA: TGTGCCATCAGTGAGTCGACGAAGCGGGAGAGGGGGTCCGAGCAGTACTTC. Its translation is CAISESTKRERGSEQYF.